This T cell receptor beta chain was observed in a study of shared clonotypes between healthy human individuals. Across the study: There were three CD4 naive, three CD4 memory, two CD8 naive and one CD8 memory plates per donor.

Assay: immunoSEQ multiplex PCR; the TCRdb copy retains only in-frame clones and omits some. The sample carries around 2,000,000 clones, roughly 94% recorded once. Within Nashville, Tennessee resided all donors, each a Caucasian adult. CD4+ cells yielded CD45RA+ naive and CD45RA-negative memory subsets. The CDR3 is 12 amino acids. CDR1 MDHEN and CDR2 SYDVKM come from the germline V gene. V lost 7 bases, J lost 7 bases, and 13 bases lay in between. The sample was naive CD4+ T cells sorted from blood. Subset indicated: CD45RA+ positively selected. V gene TRBV28 combines with J gene TRBJ1-1, with D perhaps TRBD1 (5 bases). The receptor comes from a man aged 18-30 years in good health. The CDR3 region has the DNA TGTGCCAGCACCCCGAGAGGGGTTGAAGCTTTCTTT. Protein product: CASTPRGVEAFF.